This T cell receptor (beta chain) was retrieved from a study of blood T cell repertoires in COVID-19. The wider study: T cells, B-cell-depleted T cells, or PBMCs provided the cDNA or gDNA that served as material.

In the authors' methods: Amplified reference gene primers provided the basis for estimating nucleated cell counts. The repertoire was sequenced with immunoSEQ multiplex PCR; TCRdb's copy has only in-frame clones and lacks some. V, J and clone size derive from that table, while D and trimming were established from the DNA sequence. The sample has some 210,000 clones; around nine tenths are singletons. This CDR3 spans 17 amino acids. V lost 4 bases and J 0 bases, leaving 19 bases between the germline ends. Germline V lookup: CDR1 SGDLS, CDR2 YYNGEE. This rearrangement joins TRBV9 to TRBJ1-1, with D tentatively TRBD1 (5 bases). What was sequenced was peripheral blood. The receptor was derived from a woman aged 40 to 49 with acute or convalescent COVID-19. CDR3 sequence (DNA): TGTGCCAGCAGCCCTAGTGGGGGAGGACTTATGAACACTGAAGCTTTCTTT. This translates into CASSPSGGGLMNTEAFF.